The T cell receptor beta chain under discussion was sequenced for a study of neurological immune-mediated disorders. Regarding this clonotype: The antigen is not known.

MiXCR was run by TCRdb on the 5' RACE reads, yielding one entry per CDR3 protein. Of about 66,000 distinct CDR3 sequences detected, 5.2% appear once; the ten largest clones hold 2.5% to 3%. V was shortened by 9 bases and J by 4 bases, with 21 bases between the two germline ends. The CDR3 has 15 amino acids. Study conclusions and caveats: The greatest TCR clonal expansion occurred in HTLV-1-associated myelopathy and the least in multiple sclerosis, which fell below healthy controls.

This chain joins TRBV12-3 or TRBV12-4 and TRBJ2-5, with a tentative D call TRBD1 (5 bases). The sequenced material came from PBMCs. This sequence originates from a woman aged 30 to 39 with multiple sclerosis. The CDR3 here is CASKGADIQRETQYF. For the CDR3, the DNA is TGTGCCAGTAAGGGCGCGGACATCCAACGAGAGACCCAGTACTTC.